The 13 T cell receptor beta chains listed next were all sequenced from one sample in a study of T cell responses to AZD1222 COVID-19 vaccine. Some clones are missing from TCRdb's copy, which holds only in-frame ones; the method was immunoSEQ multiplex PCR. The sample includes approximately 100,000 clones, roughly 86% seen only once; the top ten take 3% to 3.5%. Sequenced material: peripheral blood, taken 28 days after the second dose of the MenACWY control vaccine. The receptors stem from an adult who received the MenACWY meningococcal vaccine as a control.

This clone was recorded a few times. The gene calls are TRBV4-1 and TRBJ2-5; D may match TRBD1 or TRBD2 (5 bases each). Germline V gene sequence: CDR1 MGHRA, CDR2 YSYEKL. The ends were cut back, 5 bases at V and 2 bases at J, with 18 bases in the middle. The CDR3 covers 16 residues. CDR3: CASSKGAGRQQETQYF. The CDR3 coding sequence is TGCGCCAGCAGCAAAGGGGCGGGCCGCCAACAAGAGACCCAGTACTTC.

The chain employs TRBV14 and TRBJ2-2, with D possibly being TRBD1 or TRBD2 (6 bases each). The CDR3 has 14 residues. The germline V gene has CDR1 SGHDN and CDR2 FVKESK. Trimming pared 4 bases from V and 7 bases from J, leaving 13 bases between. The CDR3 loop reads CASSRGALGGELFF. As DNA, the CDR3 is TGTGCCAGCAGCCGGGGGGCGCTCGGCGGGGAGCTGTTTTTT.

The rearrangement links TRBV7-8 to TRBJ2-7, with a weak D call TRBD2 (5 bases). With 1 base removed from V and 5 bases from J, the gap between germline ends came to 12 bases. From germline, CDR1 is SGHVS and CDR2 FQNEAQ. The CDR3 consists of 14 residues. The CDR3 reads CASSLVRRKNEQYF. The CDR3 DNA reads TGTGCCAGCAGCTTAGTTCGGAGGAAAAACGAGCAGTACTTC.

The sample holds one count of this clone. This chain connects TRBV6-6 to TRBJ2-7; D perhaps matches TRBD1 (6 bases). Deletions cut 6 bases from V and 1 base from J, with 19 bases between. Germline V gene lookup returns CDR1 MNHNY and CDR2 SVGAGI (reference sequence). The CDR3 is 16 amino acids. The CDR3 bases are TGTGCCAGCAGGGAGTCGGCAGGGGCCCTTTCCTACGAGCAGTACTTC. This sequence encodes CASRESAGALSYEQYF.

The chain is built from TRBV5-1 and TRBJ2-5; TRBD2 aligns across 9 bases. Trimming at V came to 4 bases and at J to 3 bases, leaving 16 bases not matched to a gene. The CDR3 consists of 18 residues. The germline CDR1 and CDR2 sequences are SGHRS and YFSETQ. DNA of the CDR3: TGCGCCAGCAGCCTGAGTGGGAGCGGGGGGCTTGTGGAAGAGACCCAGTACTTC. This codes for CASSLSGSGGLVEETQYF.

This clone was detected once. The V call is TRBV5-1, the J call TRBJ2-2, with TRBD1 matching over 7 bases. The CDR3 consists of 14 residues. The ends lost 5 bases at V and 1 base at J; junction bases unmatched: 2. Germline V gene data show CDR1 as SGHRS and CDR2 as YFSETQ. CDR3 region: CASRGTVNTGELFF. The CDR3 DNA reads TGCGCCAGCAGAGGGACAGTGAACACCGGGGAGCTGTTTTTT.

The V call is TRBV6-6, the J call TRBJ2-2, with D unclear. The CDR3 extends over 14 amino acids. V was pared by 0 bases and J by 7 bases, with 9 bases between. Per germline, CDR1 MNHNY and CDR2 SVGAGI (reference sequence). The DNA for the CDR3 is TGTGCCAGCAGTTACTCGATGCGCGACGGGGAGCTGTTTTTT. Protein: CASSYSMRDGELFF.

The rearrangement joins TRBV4-2 to TRBJ2-2; D remains unclear. V lost 6 bases and J 0 bases, leaving 14 bases between the germline ends. Germline-derived CDR1 and CDR2 are LGHNA and YNFKEQ. This CDR3 has 16 amino acids. The DNA of the CDR3 is TGTGCCAGCAGTCCCGGGCCCCACGCGAACACCGGGGAGCTGTTTTTT. This translates into CASSPGPHANTGELFF.

V gene TRBV11-1 combines with J gene TRBJ2-1, with D unresolved. The V and J ends lost 6 bases and 8 bases respectively, with 20 bases between them. CDR3 length equals 15 residues. In germline, CDR1 is SGHAT, CDR2 FQDESV (reference sequence). CDR3 DNA: TGTGCCAGCAGTCTCAACGGTCCGAGTGGGCATGAGCAGTTCTTC. Protein sequence: CASSLNGPSGHEQFF.

As DNA, the CDR3 is TGTGCCAGCAGCTGGGGACAGGGGGCCTACGAGCAGTACTTC. Translated, it gives CASSWGQGAYEQYF. The V gene is TRBV7-2, the J gene TRBJ2-7, with 11 bases that match TRBD1. In germline, CDR1 is SGHTA, CDR2 FQGNSA. The CDR3 is 14 amino acids. Trimming took 4 bases from V and 2 from J; bases not matched to a gene: 1.

In its sample, this clone was seen once. The rearrangement uses TRBV4-3 and TRBJ1-4; D not resolved. CDR3 size: 16 residues. The germline CDR1 and CDR2 sequences are LGHNA and YSLEER. V lost 0 bases to trimming and J lost 5 bases, with 13 bases between them. This chain's CDR3 is CASSQDTLNSNEKLFF. The CDR3 DNA follows: TGCGCCAGCAGCCAAGATACGCTCAACTCCAATGAAAAACTGTTTTTT.

The CDR3 spells CASSLQVTATNEKLFF. The CDR3 nucleotides read TGTGCCAGCAGCTTACAGGTCACGGCAACTAATGAAAAACTGTTTTTT. The chain carries TRBV7-2 and TRBJ1-4; the D is unclear. With 2 bases removed from V and 0 bases from J, the gap between germline ends came to 10 bases. This CDR3 region has 16 residues. From germline, CDR1 is SGHTA and CDR2 FQGNSA. The entire variable domain, with the rest obtained from reference TRBV7-2 and TRBJ1-4, is as follows: GAGVSQSPSNKVTEKGKDVELRCDPISGHTALYWYRQSLGQGLEFLIYFQGNSAPDKSGLPSDRFSAERTGGSVSTLTIQRTQQEDSAVYLCASSLQVTATNEKLFFGSGTQLSVL.

The gene calls are TRBV6-5 and TRBJ1-2; D is possibly TRBD1 (6 bases). The CDR3 has 13 residues. Per germline, CDR1 MNHEY and CDR2 SVGAGI. Deletions cut 4 bases from V and 7 bases from J, with 13 bases between. The CDR3 here is CASSSLDRSGYTF. The CDR3 DNA follows: TGTGCCAGCAGTTCCCTCGACAGGTCTGGCTACACCTTC.